This T cell receptor beta chain was identified in a study of neurological immune-mediated disorders. Findings and limits, study-wide: Private repertoires in all groups were suggested by the absence of shared CDR3 amino acid sequences among expanded clones across subjects.

The cDNA was generated by 5'RACE with 10-nucleotide random UMIs. One entry per CDR3 protein, called by TCRdb with MiXCR from the 5' RACE reads. This table holds about 46,000 distinct CDR3 sequences, about 2% found once. This clonotype was recorded many times. Its antigen is still unknown. This TCR was sampled from a middle-aged woman with multiple sclerosis. Sequences were obtained from PBMCs.

The CDR3 loop reads CSARDPRRGGSTDTQYF. CDR3 DNA sequence: TGCAGTGCTAGAGATCCAAGGCGGGGGGGCAGCACAGATACGCAGTATTTT. The chain combines TRBV20-1 with TRBJ2-3, with 9 nucleotides matching TRBD2. Germline trimming cut 0 bases from V and 0 bases from J; bases unmatched to any gene: 7. This CDR3 comprises 17 residues. The V gene's germline CDR1 is DFQATT and CDR2 SNEGSKA (reference sequence).